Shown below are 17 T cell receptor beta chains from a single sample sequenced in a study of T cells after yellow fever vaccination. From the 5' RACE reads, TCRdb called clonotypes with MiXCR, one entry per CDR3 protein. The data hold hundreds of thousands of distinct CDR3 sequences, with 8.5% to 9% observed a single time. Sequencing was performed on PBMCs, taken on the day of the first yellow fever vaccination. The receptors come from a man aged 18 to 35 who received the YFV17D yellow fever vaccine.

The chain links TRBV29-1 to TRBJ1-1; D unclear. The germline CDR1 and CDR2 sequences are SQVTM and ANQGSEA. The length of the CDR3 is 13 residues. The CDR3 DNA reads TGCATCACACTGGAGCCAAGTGGCTCTGAAGCTTTCTTT. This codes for CITLEPSGSEAFF.

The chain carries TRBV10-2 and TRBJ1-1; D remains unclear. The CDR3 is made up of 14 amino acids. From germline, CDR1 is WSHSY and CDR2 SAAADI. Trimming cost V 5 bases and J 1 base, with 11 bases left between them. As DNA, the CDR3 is TGCGCCAGCAGTCTGCTGTTGCGGAACACTGAAGCTTTCTTT. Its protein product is CASSLLLRNTEAFF.

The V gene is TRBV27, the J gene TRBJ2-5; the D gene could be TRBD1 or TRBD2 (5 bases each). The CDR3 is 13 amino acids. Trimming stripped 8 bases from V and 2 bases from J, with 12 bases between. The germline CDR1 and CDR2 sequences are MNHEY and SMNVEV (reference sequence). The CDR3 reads CASGTLSQETQYF. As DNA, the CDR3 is TGTGCCAGCGGGACCCTATCACAAGAGACCCAGTACTTC.

CDR3 coding DNA: TGTGCCATCAGGACCCGACAGGGCTACGAGCAGTACTTC. Translated: CAIRTRQGYEQYF. The chain combines TRBV10-3 with TRBJ2-7; 7 bases align to TRBD1. The CDR3 runs to 13 residues. CDR1 and CDR2 (germline): ENHRY, SYGVKD. J was trimmed by 3 bases and V by 6 bases; bases with no gene match: 5.

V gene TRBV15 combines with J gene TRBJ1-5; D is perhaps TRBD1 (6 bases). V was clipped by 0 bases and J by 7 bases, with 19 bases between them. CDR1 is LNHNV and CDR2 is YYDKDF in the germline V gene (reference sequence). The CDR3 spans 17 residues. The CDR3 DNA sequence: TGTGCCACCAGCAGAGATGCAGGGGCTAAGCTCAGACAGCCCCAGCATTTT. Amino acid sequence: CATSRDAGAKLRQPQHF. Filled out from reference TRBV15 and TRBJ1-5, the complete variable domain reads DAMVIQNPRYQVTQFGKPVTLSCSQTLNHNVMYWYQQKSSQAPKLLFHYYDKDFNNEADTPDNFQSRRPNTSFCFLDIRSPGLGDTAMYLCATSRDAGAKLRQPQHFGDGTRLSIL.

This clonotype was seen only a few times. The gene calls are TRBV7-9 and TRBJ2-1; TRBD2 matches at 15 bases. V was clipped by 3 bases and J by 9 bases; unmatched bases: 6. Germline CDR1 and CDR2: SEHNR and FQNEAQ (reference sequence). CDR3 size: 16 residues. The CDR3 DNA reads TGTGCCAGCAGCTTCGGACTAGCGGGGGGGCAGAGTGAGCAGTTCTTC. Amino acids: CASSFGLAGGQSEQFF.

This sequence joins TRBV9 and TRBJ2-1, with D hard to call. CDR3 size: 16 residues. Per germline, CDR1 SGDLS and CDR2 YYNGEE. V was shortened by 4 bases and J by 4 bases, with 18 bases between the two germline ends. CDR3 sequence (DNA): TGTGCCAGCAGCCTACAAGGCTATGGTAGTTACAATGAGCAGTTCTTC. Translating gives CASSLQGYGSYNEQFF.

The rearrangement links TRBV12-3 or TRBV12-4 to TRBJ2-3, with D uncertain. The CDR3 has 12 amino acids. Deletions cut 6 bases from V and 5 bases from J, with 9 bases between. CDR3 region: CASRPPLDTQYF. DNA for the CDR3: TGTGCCAGCAGACCCCCTCTAGATACGCAGTATTTT.

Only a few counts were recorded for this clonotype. The CDR3 sequence is CASTFRPAPRRYF. Here the CDR3 DNA reads TGTGCCAGCACCTTTCGGCCGGCCCCCCGACGGTATTTT. The chain has TRBV5-6 and TRBJ2-3; D gene unclear. CDR1 and CDR2 from the germline V gene are SGHDT and YYEEEE. This CDR3 spans 13 amino acids. With 6 bases removed from V and 14 bases from J, the gap between germline ends came to 22 bases.

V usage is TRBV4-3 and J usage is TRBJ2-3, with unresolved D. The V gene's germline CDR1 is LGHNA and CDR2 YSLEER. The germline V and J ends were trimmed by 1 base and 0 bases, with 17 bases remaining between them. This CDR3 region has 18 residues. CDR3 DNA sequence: TGCGCCAGCAGCCAAGTCTCGAGGCGGAGCCCTAGCACAGATACGCAGTATTTT. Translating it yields CASSQVSRRSPSTDTQYF.

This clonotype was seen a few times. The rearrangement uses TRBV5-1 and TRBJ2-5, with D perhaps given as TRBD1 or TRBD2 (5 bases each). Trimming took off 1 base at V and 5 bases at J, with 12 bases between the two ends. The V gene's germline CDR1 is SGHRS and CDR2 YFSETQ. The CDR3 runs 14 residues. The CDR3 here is CASSLTGTGETQYF. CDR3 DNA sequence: TGCGCCAGCAGCTTGACAGGAACGGGGGAGACCCAGTACTTC.

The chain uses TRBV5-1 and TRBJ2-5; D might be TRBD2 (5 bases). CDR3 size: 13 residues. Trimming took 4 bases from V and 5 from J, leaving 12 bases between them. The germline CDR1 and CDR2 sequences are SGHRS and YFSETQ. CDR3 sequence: CASSRGLFETQYF. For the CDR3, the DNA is TGCGCCAGCAGCCGTGGACTTTTCGAGACCCAGTACTTC.

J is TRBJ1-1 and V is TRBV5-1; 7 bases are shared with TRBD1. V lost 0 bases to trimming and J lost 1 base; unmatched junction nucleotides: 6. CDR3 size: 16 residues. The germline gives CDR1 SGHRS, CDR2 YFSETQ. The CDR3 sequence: CASSLGNRGKNTEAFF. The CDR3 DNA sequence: TGCGCCAGCAGCTTGGGCAACAGGGGCAAGAACACTGAAGCTTTCTTT.

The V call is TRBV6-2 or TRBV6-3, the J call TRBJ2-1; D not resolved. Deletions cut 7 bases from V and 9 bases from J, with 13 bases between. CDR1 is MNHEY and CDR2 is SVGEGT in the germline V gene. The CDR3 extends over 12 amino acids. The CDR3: CASTTVPPEQFF. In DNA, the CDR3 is TGTGCCAGCACCACCGTCCCACCTGAGCAGTTCTTC.

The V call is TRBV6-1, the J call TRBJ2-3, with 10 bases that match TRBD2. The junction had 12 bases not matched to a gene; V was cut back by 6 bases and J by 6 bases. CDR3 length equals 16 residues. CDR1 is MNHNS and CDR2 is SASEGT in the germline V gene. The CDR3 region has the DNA TGTGCCAGCAGCCCTATTCTAGCGGGGGCCGGGGATACGCAGTATTTT. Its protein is CASSPILAGAGDTQYF.

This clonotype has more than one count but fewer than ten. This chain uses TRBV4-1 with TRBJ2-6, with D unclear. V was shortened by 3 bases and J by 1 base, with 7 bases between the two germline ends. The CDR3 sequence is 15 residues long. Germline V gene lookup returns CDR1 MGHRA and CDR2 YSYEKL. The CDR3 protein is CASSHYQSGANVLTF. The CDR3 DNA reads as TGCGCCAGCAGCCACTACCAATCTGGGGCCAACGTCCTGACTTTC.

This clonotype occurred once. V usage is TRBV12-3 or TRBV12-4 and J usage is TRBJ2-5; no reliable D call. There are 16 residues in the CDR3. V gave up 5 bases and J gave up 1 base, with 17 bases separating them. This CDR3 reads CASSPTRSAVQETQYF. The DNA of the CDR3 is TGTGCCAGCAGTCCCACCCGATCGGCGGTCCAAGAGACCCAGTACTTC.